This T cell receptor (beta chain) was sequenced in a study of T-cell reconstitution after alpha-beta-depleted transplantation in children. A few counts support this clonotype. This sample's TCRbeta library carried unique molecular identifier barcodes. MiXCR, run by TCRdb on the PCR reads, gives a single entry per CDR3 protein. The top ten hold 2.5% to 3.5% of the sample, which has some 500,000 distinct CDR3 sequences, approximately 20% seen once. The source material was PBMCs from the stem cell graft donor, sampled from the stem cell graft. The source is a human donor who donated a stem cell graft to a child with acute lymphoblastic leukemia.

CDR3 nucleotides: TGTGCCAGCAGCTTAGATGCAGGTTTAATGGTTGAAGCTTTCTTT. Translated, it gives CASSLDAGLMVEAFF. The chain couples TRBV7-2 to TRBJ1-1; no clear D. Trimming took off 1 base at V and 7 bases at J, with 16 bases between the two ends. Germline values: CDR1 SGHTA, CDR2 FQGNSA. The CDR3 totals 15 residues.